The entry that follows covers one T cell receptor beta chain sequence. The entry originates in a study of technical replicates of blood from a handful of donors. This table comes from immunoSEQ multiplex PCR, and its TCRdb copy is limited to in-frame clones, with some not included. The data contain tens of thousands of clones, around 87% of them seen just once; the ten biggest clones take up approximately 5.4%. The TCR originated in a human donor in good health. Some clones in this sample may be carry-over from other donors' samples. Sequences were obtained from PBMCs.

The CDR3 DNA is TGTGCCAGCATCTTTGGGGGCTTGGCTTTCTTT. Protein sequence: CASIFGGLAFF. The J gene is TRBJ1-1, the V gene TRBV5-6; a possible D gene is TRBD1 (6 bases). Germline loops: CDR1 SGHDT, CDR2 YYEEEE. This CDR3 region has 11 residues. V lost 6 bases and J 11 bases, leaving 14 bases between the germline ends.